Below, 32 T cell receptor beta chains from the same sample are listed, as sequenced in a study of cytomegalovirus exposure and HLA in healthy donors. This PCR relied on a set of 60 Vbeta primers and 13 Jbeta primers. Assay: immunoSEQ multiplex PCR; the TCRdb copy retains only in-frame clones and omits some. The data show 90,000 to 100,000 clones, 75% to 85% seen once. Sequencing used PBMCs. The receptor source for this set is a woman aged 40 to 49 in good health and CMV-seronegative.

V is TRBV9 and J is TRBJ2-5; perhaps TRBD1 as D (5 bases). This CDR3 comprises 14 residues. Germline lookup yields CDR1 SGDLS and CDR2 YYNGEE. The V end lost 2 bases, the J end lost 2 bases, and 10 bases lay between the germline ends. The DNA of the CDR3 is TGTGCCAGCAGCGTGGGGCAGAGGCAAGAGACCCAGTACTTC. Translated, it gives CASSVGQRQETQYF.

J is TRBJ2-1 and V is TRBV5-8; no clear D. CDR3 size: 15 residues. The germline V gene encodes CDR1 SGHTS and CDR2 YDEGEE. V gave up 4 bases and J gave up 0 bases, with 11 bases separating them. DNA for the CDR3: TGTGCCAGCAGCACCCAGCCTAGCTCCTACAATGAGCAGTTCTTC. Encoded protein: CASSTQPSSYNEQFF.

The chain uses TRBV6-5 and TRBJ2-7; D is possibly TRBD1 (6 bases). Germline assignment: CDR1 MNHEY and CDR2 SVGAGI. This CDR3 is built from 13 residues. V lost 0 bases, J lost 6 bases, and 9 bases lay in between. The CDR3: CASSYSEGGEQYF. In DNA, the CDR3 is TGTGCCAGCAGTTACTCGGAAGGGGGCGAGCAGTACTTC.

This clone was found a few times. J is TRBJ1-1 and V is TRBV27, with D hard to call. CDR3 length: 13 residues. V lost 6 bases to trimming and J lost 10 bases, with 18 bases between them. Germline CDR1 MNHEY, CDR2 SMNVEV (reference sequence). CDR3 bases: TGTGCCAGCAGACCTCTGGCGGCCGAAGGAGCTTTCTTT. Amino acids: CASRPLAAEGAFF.

The V call is TRBV27, the J call TRBJ1-1; weak D call: TRBD1 (6 bases). Per germline, CDR1 MNHEY and CDR2 SMNVEV (reference sequence). Trimming cost V 6 bases and J 0 bases, with 17 bases left between them. The CDR3 totals 16 residues. The CDR3 DNA follows: TGTGCCAGCAGGGCAGGGGACGGGTTAATGAACACTGAAGCTTTCTTT. This sequence encodes CASRAGDGLMNTEAFF.

The rearrangement uses TRBV6-6 and TRBJ1-3; D gene ambiguous. The CDR3 totals 11 residues. V was trimmed by 8 bases and J by 2 bases, leaving 4 bases between them. CDR1 and CDR2 from the germline V gene are MNHNY and SVGAGI (reference sequence). In DNA form, the CDR3 reads TGTGCCAGCTCTACTGGAAACACCATATATTTT. It encodes CASSTGNTIYF.

The chain couples TRBV30 to TRBJ1-1, with D possibly matching TRBD1 (5 bases). V lost 5 bases and J 0 bases, leaving 13 bases between the germline ends. Per germline, CDR1 GTSNPN and CDR2 SVGIG (reference sequence). The CDR3 is 14 residues long. The CDR3, as DNA: TGTGCCTGGGGACAAGCGGGCATGAACACTGAAGCTTTCTTT. Protein product: CAWGQAGMNTEAFF.

A few counts support this clone. The chain has TRBV2 and TRBJ1-1, with D maybe TRBD1 (5 bases). The CDR3 covers 13 residues. V was clipped by 5 bases and J by 1 base, with 8 bases between them. The germline V gene encodes CDR1 SNHLY and CDR2 FYNNEI. The CDR3 DNA follows: TGTGCCAGCAGTAGGGACTCGAACACTGAAGCTTTCTTT. This gives the protein CASSRDSNTEAFF.

This clone was detected a few times. The chain carries TRBV29-1 and TRBJ2-5; D is possibly TRBD1 (5 bases). The J call may be incorrect, as the DNA end agrees better with TRBJ2-7. The CDR3 runs 13 residues. Germline CDR1 is SQVTM and CDR2 is ANQGSEA. The CDR3 here is CSVDSGRASEQYF. The CDR3 DNA sequence: TGCAGCGTTGATTCGGGCAGGGCGTCCGAGCAGTACTTC.

The CDR3 region is CTSSQATRGGFETQYF. The CDR3 DNA reads as TGCACCAGCAGCCAAGCTACGCGGGGGGGTTTTGAGACCCAGTACTTC. The chain carries TRBV1 and TRBJ2-5; the listed D gene, TRBD2, was not tested against the DNA. TRBV1 is a pseudogene. This CDR3 contains 16 residues.

The rearrangement links TRBV7-3 to TRBJ2-2, with no clear D. In germline, CDR1 is SGHTA, CDR2 FQGTGA. The CDR3 consists of 14 residues. The germline V and J ends were trimmed by 2 bases and 1 base, with 5 bases remaining between them. The CDR3 nucleotides are TGTGCCAGCAGCTTACTTCGGAACACCGGGGAGCTGTTTTTT. It translates to CASSLLRNTGELFF.

The J gene is TRBJ2-1, the V gene TRBV6-1; possible D gene TRBD1, 5 bases. This CDR3 has 14 residues. Germline CDR1 and CDR2: MNHNS and SASEGT. The V end lost 2 bases, the J end lost 6 bases, and 11 bases lay between the germline ends. The DNA for the CDR3 is TGTGCCAGCAGTGAACGCTTAGGGGCCAATGAGCAGTTCTTC. Protein sequence: CASSERLGANEQFF.

The J gene is TRBJ2-2, the V gene TRBV9; perhaps TRBD2 as D (6 bases). The CDR3 contains 13 residues. Trimming removed 4 bases from V and 6 bases from J, with 10 bases in between. The germline V gene encodes CDR1 SGDLS and CDR2 YYNGEE. The CDR3 nucleotides read TGTGCCAGCAGCACAACGGGGGCCGGGGAGCTGTTTTTT. It codes for CASSTTGAGELFF.

A note on this clone: No conserved phenylalanine or tryptophan ends this CDR3, so it is likely a read error. The limits of the CDR3 on the DNA are not certain, so only TCRdb's listed CDR3 is given. CDR3 in amino acids: CSVGVGQWNTEALV. The chain carries TRBV29-1 and TRBJ1-1; the DNA was not used to check the table's D call, TRBD1. Germline V lookup: CDR1 SQVTM, CDR2 ANQGSEA. Inclusive of both ends, the CDR3 amounts to 14 amino acids.

This clone was counted once. J is TRBJ2-1 and V is TRBV21-1; no check of the table's D call, TRBD2, against the DNA was made. TRBV21-1 is labeled a pseudogene. CDR3 length: 15 residues. The chain's CDR3 is CASSKSRLAGDLQFF. In DNA, the CDR3 is TGTGCCAGCAGCAAATCCCGACTAGCGGGGGATCTCCAGTTCTTC.

The chain joins TRBV6-6 to TRBJ2-7, with 7 bases lining up with TRBD1. Germline assignment: CDR1 MNHNY and CDR2 SVGAGI (reference sequence). V gave up 2 bases and J gave up 4 bases; unmatched junction bases: 2. This CDR3 comprises 13 residues. The CDR3 DNA follows: TGTGCCAGCAGTTACGGGGACAGATACGAGCAGTACTTC. Translated: CASSYGDRYEQYF.

In nucleotides, the CDR3 is TGCGCCAGCAGCCAAGAAAAAGGGGCTCGGAATTCACCCCTCCACTTT. Protein: CASSQEKGARNSPLHF. The V and J genes are TRBV4-1 and TRBJ1-6; a weak D match, TRBD1 (5 bases). Looked up from germline, CDR1 is MGHRA and CDR2 is YSYEKL. Trimming removed 0 bases at V and 7 bases at J, with 13 bases between. The CDR3 covers 16 residues.

This chain connects TRBV2 to TRBJ2-7, with 11 nucleotides matching TRBD1. Germline V gene data show CDR1 as SNHLY and CDR2 as FYNNEI. This CDR3 comprises 12 residues. V lost 6 bases to trimming and J lost 6 bases; unmatched junction nucleotides: 1. CDR3 amino acids: CASSGTGGEQYF. For the CDR3, the DNA is TGTGCCAGCAGCGGGACAGGGGGCGAGCAGTACTTC.

The chain recombines TRBV7-2 with TRBJ1-3; TRBD1 is a possible D gene (5 bases). Between the trimmed V and J ends, which lost 5 bases and 1 base, there was a span of 9 bases. The CDR3 runs 14 residues. Germline V gene lookup returns CDR1 SGHTA and CDR2 FQGNSA. This CDR3 is CASSPGSSGNTIYF. CDR3 sequence (DNA): TGTGCCAGCAGCCCAGGGTCTTCTGGAAACACCATATATTTT.

The rearrangement joins TRBV4-2 to TRBJ1-1; no clear D. The V and J ends lost 1 base and 1 base respectively, with 7 bases between them. Germline CDR1 LGHNA, CDR2 YNFKEQ. This CDR3 spans 14 amino acids. The CDR3 DNA reads as TGTGCCAGCAGCCAAGTCGGCGGGAACACTGAAGCTTTCTTT. Translation: CASSQVGGNTEAFF.

The chain uses TRBV27 and TRBJ2-7, with D possibly matching TRBD2 (5 bases). The CDR3 spans 15 residues. Trimming removed 1 base at V and 3 bases at J, with 13 bases between. Germline assignment: CDR1 MNHEY and CDR2 SMNVEV (reference sequence). The CDR3 reads CASSLLGEKYYEQYF. The CDR3 DNA reads TGTGCCAGCAGTTTATTGGGAGAAAAGTACTACGAGCAGTACTTC.

This chain links TRBV7-6 with TRBJ1-6, with a weak D call TRBD1 (5 bases). Trimming left V 1 base short and J 7 bases short, with 14 bases between. In germline, CDR1 is SGHVS, CDR2 FNYEAQ. CDR3 length equals 16 residues. In nucleotides, the CDR3 is TGTGCCAGCAGCTTAGGACACCCGGAGGGGAATTCACCCCTCCACTTT. This translates into CASSLGHPEGNSPLHF.

This clone was observed a handful of times. This chain connects TRBV13 to TRBJ2-3; TRBD2 matches 8 bases. There are 16 residues in the CDR3. CDR1 and CDR2 from the germline V gene are PRHDT and FYEKMQ (reference sequence). The junction had 6 bases not matched to a gene; V was cut back by 0 bases and J by 4 bases. The CDR3 nucleotides read TGTGCCAGCAGCTTAGGCGCGGGGGGCAGACCAGATACGCAGTATTTT. Its translation is CASSLGAGGRPDTQYF. The entire variable domain, with the rest obtained from reference TRBV13 and TRBJ2-3, is as follows: AAGVIQSPRHLIKEKRETATLKCYPIPRHDTVYWYQQGPGQDPQFLISFYEKMQSDKGSIPDRFSAQQFSDYHSELNMSSLELGDSALYFCASSLGAGGRPDTQYFGPGTRLTVL.

The chain recombines TRBV4-3 with TRBJ2-6; tentative D call: TRBD2 (5 bases). Germline V lookup: CDR1 LGHNA, CDR2 YSLEER. This CDR3 contains 16 residues. V lost 0 bases and J lost 1, with 7 bases in between. CDR3 sequence (DNA): TGCGCCAGCAGCCAAGATCGGGGTTCTGGGGCCAACGTCCTGACTTTC. Encoded protein: CASSQDRGSGANVLTF.

The chain is built from TRBV4-1 and TRBJ2-7; D perhaps matches TRBD1 (6 bases). This CDR3 has 16 amino acids. Trimming removed 0 bases at V and 0 bases at J, with 12 bases between. Looked up from germline, CDR1 is MGHRA and CDR2 is YSYEKL. CDR3 region: CASSQERTASSYEQYF. The CDR3 nucleotides read TGCGCCAGCAGCCAAGAAAGGACAGCGAGCTCCTACGAGCAGTACTTC.

The chain uses TRBV7-9 and TRBJ2-1; D is possibly TRBD1 (5 bases). Looked up from germline, CDR1 is SEHNR and CDR2 is FQNEAQ (reference sequence). This CDR3 contains 14 residues. The V and J ends lost 1 base and 5 bases respectively, with 9 bases between them. CDR3: CASSLEGMNNEQFF. CDR3 DNA sequence: TGTGCCAGCAGCTTAGAGGGGATGAACAATGAGCAGTTCTTC.

This chain connects TRBV5-4 to TRBJ1-5, with 7 bases identical to TRBD1. The CDR3 loop spans 16 amino acids. V shed 2 bases and J 2 bases; nucleotides not matched to a gene: 7. The germline CDR1 and CDR2 sequences are SGHNT and YYREEE (reference sequence). In nucleotides, the CDR3 is TGTGCCAGCAGCTTTACAGGGGTGGGTGGCAATCAGCCCCAGCATTTT. This codes for CASSFTGVGGNQPQHF.

This clone has a handful of counts. The CDR3: CASSLVLAGDTDTQYF. The CDR3 DNA follows: TGCGCCAGCAGCTTGGTACTAGCGGGGGACACAGATACGCAGTATTTT. This chain uses TRBV5-1 with TRBJ2-3; TRBD2 aligns across 11 bases. V lost 0 bases, J lost 2 bases, and 2 bases stayed unmatched. This CDR3 is built from 16 residues. Germline lookup yields CDR1 SGHRS and CDR2 YFSETQ.

The V call is TRBV5-1, the J call TRBJ1-1; TRBD1 might be the D (6 bases). Per germline, CDR1 SGHRS and CDR2 YFSETQ. The CDR3 covers 13 residues. V lost 0 bases and J 5 bases, leaving 8 bases between the germline ends. The CDR3 nucleotides are TGCGCCAGCAGCTTGGGGGGGCGAACTGAAGCTTTCTTT. Translated, it gives CASSLGGRTEAFF.

The rearrangement links TRBV7-9 to TRBJ2-1; 7 bases line up with TRBD1. The germline gives CDR1 SEHNR, CDR2 FQNEAQ (reference sequence). CDR3 length: 18 amino acids. The V gene end was trimmed by 5 bases and the J gene end by 0 bases; junction bases not matched to a gene: 13. CDR3 sequence: CASSPQPGQLSSYNEQFF. CDR3 coding DNA: TGTGCCAGCAGCCCCCAACCGGGACAGCTGAGCTCCTACAATGAGCAGTTCTTC.

The V call is TRBV4-2, the J call TRBJ1-3; TRBD1 might be the D (6 bases). In germline, CDR1 is LGHNA, CDR2 YNFKEQ. The CDR3 consists of 17 residues. V lost 3 bases and J lost 0, with 15 bases in between. The CDR3 DNA reads as TGTGCCAGCAGCCACTCCGGGACACCACTCTCTGGAAACACCATATATTTT. Translating it yields CASSHSGTPLSGNTIYF.

This chain uses TRBV4-3 with TRBJ1-1, with a possible D match to TRBD1 (5 bases). The V gene's germline CDR1 is LGHNA and CDR2 YSLEER. The length of the CDR3 is 14 residues. V shed 0 bases and J shed 1 base, with 6 bases lying between them. The CDR3 sequence is CASSQDRANTEAFF. As DNA, the CDR3 is TGCGCCAGCAGCCAAGACAGGGCGAACACTGAAGCTTTCTTT.